Listed below are T cell receptor beta chains from one sample, sequenced in a study of vaccination and CD4 T cells after COVID-19. TCRdb used MiXCR to reprocess the PCR reads, holding one entry per CDR3 protein. Of almost 15,000 distinct CDR3 sequences in the sample, 30% were seen once. Their antigen targets remain unknown. Sequencing was carried out using cultured CD4+ T cells from blood. These receptors came from a human donor with COVID-19. Both conserved end residues are part of each CDR3. D genes are given only for firm matches. Part of the rows lack a size; the others show once, few, many or a class for expanded clones.

j_call | clone_size | v_call | d_call | cdr3_aa | cdr3_nt
TRBJ1-3 | few | TRBV6-5 | . | CASSYSGAQNTIYF | TGTGCCAGCAGTTACTCTGGAGCCCAGAACACCATATATTTT
TRBJ2-2 | . | TRBV7-3 | . | CASSLVRGTTGELFF | TGTGCCAGCAGCCTTGTCCGGGGGACCACCGGGGAGCTGTTTTTT
TRBJ1-1 | . | TRBV7-6 | TRBD1 | CASSPPRGQMNTEAFF | TGTGCCAGCAGCCCCCCGCGGGGACAGATGAACACTGAAGCTTTCTTT
TRBJ1-5 | . | TRBV14 | TRBD1 | CASRENDPGQGSQPQHF | TGTGCCAGCAGGGAAAACGACCCGGGACAGGGTTCTCAGCCCCAGCATTTT
TRBJ1-5 | . | TRBV6-1 | . | CASSERGDYSNQPQHF | TGTGCCAGCAGTGAACGTGGAGATTATAGCAATCAGCCCCAGCATTTT
TRBJ2-5 | few | TRBV20-1 | TRBD2 | CSARVGGTSIQTQYF | TGCAGTGCTAGAGTCGGCGGGACTAGCATTCAGACCCAGTACTTC
TRBJ2-7 | . | TRBV24-1 | . | CATSLGGAGSYEQYF | TGTGCCACCAGTCTGGGGGGGGCAGGCTCCTACGAGCAGTACTTC
TRBJ1-6 | . | TRBV19 | TRBD1 | CASSIETGTSPLHF | TGTGCCAGTAGTATCGAGACAGGGACTTCACCCCTCCACTTT
TRBJ1-4 | . | TRBV11-2 | . | CASSLVGKLFF | TGTGCCAGCAGCTTAGTTGGGAAACTGTTTTTT
TRBJ1-5 | . | TRBV20-1 | . | CSARGESGPNQPQHF | TGCAGTGCTAGAGGAGAGTCGGGGCCCAATCAGCCCCAGCATTTT
TRBJ2-3 | . | TRBV20-1 | TRBD1 | CSAAKTGATDTQYF | TGCAGTGCCGCCAAGACAGGGGCCACAGATACGCAGTATTTT
TRBJ1-2 | . | TRBV12-2 | . | CASRLAGTAPPVYTF | TGTGCAAGTCGCTTAGCGGGGACAGCCCCACCGGTCTACACCTTC
TRBJ2-5 | . | TRBV19 | TRBD1 | CASSIQGQGGETQYF | TGTGCCAGTAGTATACAGGGACAGGGGGGAGAGACCCAGTACTTC
TRBJ1-5 | medium-sized | TRBV10-1 | . | CASSESMGQPQHF | TGCGCCAGCAGTGAGTCTATGGGTCAGCCCCAGCATTTT
TRBJ2-5 | . | TRBV7-2 | . | CASSAHGGLGTQYF | TGTGCCAGCAGCGCGCACGGGGGGCTCGGGACCCAGTACTTC
TRBJ2-7 | few | TRBV27 | . | CASSSLGREQYF | TGTGCCAGCAGTAGCCTGGGAAGGGAGCAGTACTTC
TRBJ1-2 | . | TRBV12-5 | . | CASGPTPGNYGYTF | TGTGCTAGTGGTCCAACTCCCGGGAACTATGGCTACACCTTC
TRBJ2-4 | . | TRBV6-2/TRBV6-3 | TRBD1 | CASRPTGGRGNIQYF | TGTGCCAGCAGGCCGACAGGGGGGAGAGGAAACATTCAGTACTTC
TRBJ2-1 | . | TRBV5-1 | . | CASSLVPEWQFF | TGCGCCAGCAGCTTGGTCCCTGAATGGCAGTTCTTC
TRBJ2-1 | . | TRBV5-4 | TRBD2 | CASSRGGGSYNEQFF | TGTGCCAGCAGCCGGGGGGGAGGATCCTACAATGAGCAGTTCTTC
TRBJ1-6 | . | TRBV11-2 | TRBD1 | CASSLVVTGSKDSPLHF | TGTGCCAGCAGCTTAGTGGTGACAGGGAGTAAGGATTCACCCCTCCACTTT
TRBJ2-3 | . | TRBV7-3 | . | CASSLLAPPLDTQYF | TGTGCCAGCAGCTTACTAGCACCTCCTTTGGATACGCAGTATTTT
TRBJ2-5 | few | TRBV2 | . | CASKPGPNQETQYF | TGTGCCAGCAAGCCAGGACCTAATCAAGAGACCCAGTACTTC
TRBJ2-5 | . | TRBV19 | TRBD2 | CASSMRGGGYQETQYF | TGTGCCAGTAGTATGCGGGGGGGGGGGTACCAAGAGACCCAGTACTTC
TRBJ1-5 | few | TRBV6-1 | . | CASSEAISGPGRSNQPQHF | TGTGCCAGCAGTGAAGCAATTTCCGGTCCCGGACGTAGCAATCAGCCCCAGCATTTT
TRBJ1-5 | few | TRBV10-3 | TRBD1 | CAISPGGDQPQHF | TGTGCCATCAGTCCAGGGGGCGATCAGCCCCAGCATTTT
TRBJ1-1 | few | TRBV7-6 | . | CASSLMDKSTEAFF | TGTGCCAGCAGCTTGATGGACAAGAGCACTGAAGCTTTCTTT
TRBJ1-5 | . | TRBV12-3/TRBV12-4 | TRBD1 | CASRGGQLSNQPQHF | TGTGCCAGCAGGGGGGGACAGCTTAGCAATCAGCCCCAGCATTTT
TRBJ2-2 | few | TRBV11-2 | TRBD2 | CASSLLAGGIGELFF | TGTGCCAGCAGCTTACTAGCGGGGGGGATCGGGGAGCTGTTTTTT
TRBJ1-1 | . | TRBV7-2 | TRBD1 | CASSPRQGRRTEAFF | TGTGCCAGCAGCCCTAGACAGGGTCGGCGAACTGAAGCTTTCTTT
TRBJ2-7 | . | TRBV7-9 | TRBD1 | CASSLGGQGGYEQYF | TGTGCCAGCAGCTTAGGTGGACAGGGGGGCTACGAGCAGTACTTC
TRBJ2-3 | few | TRBV19 | TRBD1 | CASRLTGLTDTQYF | TGTGCCAGTAGGCTGACAGGGCTCACAGATACGCAGTATTTT
TRBJ1-1 | once | TRBV6-5 | . | CASSYHRGGGDTEAFF | TGTGCCAGCAGTTACCACCGGGGGGGCGGAGATACTGAAGCTTTCTTT